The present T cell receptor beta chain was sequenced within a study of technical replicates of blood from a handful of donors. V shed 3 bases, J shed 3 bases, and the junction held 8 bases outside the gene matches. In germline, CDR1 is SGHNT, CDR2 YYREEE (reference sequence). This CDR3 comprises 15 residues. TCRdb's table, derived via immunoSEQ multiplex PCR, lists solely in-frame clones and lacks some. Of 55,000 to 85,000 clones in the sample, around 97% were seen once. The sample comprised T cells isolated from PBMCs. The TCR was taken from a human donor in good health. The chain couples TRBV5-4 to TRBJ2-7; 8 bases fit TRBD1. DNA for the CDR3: TGTGCCAGCAGCTCCTCCGGGACAGGATTCTACGAGCAGTACTTC. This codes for CASSSSGTGFYEQYF.